One T cell receptor (beta chain) is described in this entry. This sample stems from a study of T cell changes during pregnancy in multiple sclerosis. The germline CDR1 and CDR2 sequences are LNHDA and SQIVND (reference sequence). Deletions cut 6 bases from V and 1 base from J, with 14 bases between. This CDR3 is 15 amino acids long. The repertoire was sequenced with immunoSEQ multiplex PCR; TCRdb's copy has only in-frame clones and lacks some. The sample has about 50,000 clones; about nine tenths are singletons. This sequence joins TRBV19 and TRBJ2-3, with a tentative D call TRBD2 (5 bases). Specimen: CD4+ T cells from peripheral blood mononuclear cells, collected after pregnancy. The clonotype comes from a female donor in good health, enrolled as a control in a pregnancy study. CDR3 sequence: CASSNRPGGTDTQYF. CDR3 sequence (DNA): TGTGCCAGTAGCAACCGCCCCGGGGGCACAGATACGCAGTATTTT.